This TCR beta chain came from a study of T cell changes during pregnancy in multiple sclerosis. Some clones are missing from TCRdb's copy, which holds only in-frame ones; the method was immunoSEQ multiplex PCR. Here the sample spans 100,000 or so clones, about 92% being singletons. J was trimmed by 5 bases and V by 3 bases; bases with no gene match: 7. Germline CDR1 reads SNHLY; CDR2 reads FYNNEI. The length of the CDR3 is 15 residues. The source was peripheral blood, collected after pregnancy. The chain couples TRBV2 to TRBJ1-1; 9 bases align to TRBD1. This sequence originates from a female donor with multiple sclerosis, enrolled in a pregnancy study. The CDR3 spells CASSDQQGARTEAFF. The CDR3 DNA sequence: TGTGCCAGCAGTGATCAACAGGGGGCGAGGACTGAAGCTTTCTTT.